The 14 T cell receptor beta chains below were found in one sample sequenced in a study of metastatic and nonmetastatic thyroid tumors (dated by TCRdb to 2018 to 2020). Libraries were constructed by PCR. Sequencing took place on an Illumina HiSeq 4000. TCRdb cleaned the public reads at Q25 with fastp, built clones with MiXCR and kept in-frame beta chains. Within this sample are approximately 65,000 clones, with under 5% of them counted one time only. Together, the top ten hold 20% to 25% of the sample. No treatment had been received by any patient before thyroid surgery. Material for sequencing was blood. The receptors were sampled from a female donor with papillary thyroid cancer or a benign thyroid nodule (not recorded which). Some clones in this sample may be carry-over from other donors' samples.

This clone came up many times. This chain links TRBV28 with TRBJ1-6; D might be TRBD1 (5 bases). Trimming cost V 7 bases and J 6 bases, with 10 bases left between them. The CDR3 is 13 amino acids. Germline-derived CDR1 and CDR2 are MDHEN and SYDVKM. The CDR3 loop reads CASTPQANSPLHF. The CDR3 nucleotides read TGTGCCAGCACCCCACAGGCTAATTCACCCCTCCACTTT.

This clone has at least ten counts. V and J are TRBV6-1 and TRBJ2-1; D is perhaps TRBD2 (5 bases). The germline V gene encodes CDR1 MNHNS and CDR2 SASEGT. The CDR3 is made up of 14 amino acids. Trimming took off 8 bases at V and 0 bases at J, with 11 bases between the two ends. In DNA form, the CDR3 reads TGTGCCAGCGGCTGGGAGAGCTCCTACAATGAGCAGTTCTTC. Translating it yields CASGWESSYNEQFF.

This clone was counted a few times. The chain employs TRBV28 and TRBJ1-4; D is ambiguous. The CDR3 is 15 amino acids. Trimming shortened V by 0 bases and J by 3 bases, and 8 bases separated the two germline ends. CDR1 and CDR2 from the germline V gene are MDHEN and SYDVKM. CDR3 in DNA: TGTGCCAGCAGTTTATGGTCGGGATCTAATGAAAAACTGTTTTTT. This encodes CASSLWSGSNEKLFF.

This clone has ten or more counts. V gene TRBV7-9 combines with J gene TRBJ2-1; TRBD2 matches 9 bases. CDR1 is SEHNR and CDR2 is FQNEAQ in the germline V gene (reference sequence). Trimming cost V 4 bases and J 8 bases; bases outside gene matches: 6. This CDR3 comprises 14 residues. Here the CDR3 DNA reads TGTGCCAGCAGCTATAGCGGGAGAGGCGATGAGCAGTTCTTC. Amino acids: CASSYSGRGDEQFF.

The table lists this clone with many counts. The chain links TRBV20-1 to TRBJ2-3, with 7 bases matching TRBD2. V trimming: 1 base; J trimming: 1 base; junction bases outside the gene matches: 5. Germline V lookup: CDR1 DFQATT, CDR2 SNEGSKA (reference sequence). The CDR3 covers 15 residues. In nucleotides, the CDR3 is TGCAGTGCTAGAGTTGGCGGGAGTGGCACAGATACGCAGTATTTT. Protein sequence: CSARVGGSGTDTQYF.

On this clone: This clone may be a read error of a much larger clone one base away. The V call is TRBV2, the J call TRBJ2-3, with 10 bases that match TRBD1. The CDR3 has 15 amino acids. Germline CDR1 and CDR2: SNHLY and FYNNEI. Written as DNA, the CDR3 is TGTGCCATCAGTGCCCGGACAGGGGGGGTAGATACGCAGTATTTT. Its protein is CAISARTGGVDTQYF.

In this sample, this clone turned up a few times. The V call is TRBV11-2, the J call TRBJ2-7; D might be TRBD1 or TRBD2, each matching 5 bases. Germline CDR1 reads SGHAT; CDR2 reads FQNNGV. This CDR3 contains 13 residues. Trimming stripped 9 bases from V and 6 bases from J, with 18 bases between. This CDR3 reads CARSQDGGSEQYF. CDR3 coding DNA: TGTGCCAGGAGCCAAGATGGGGGTAGCGAGCAGTACTTC.

The chain recombines TRBV6-5 with TRBJ1-1; D not certain. V was trimmed by 1 base and J by 0 bases, leaving 3 bases between them. Germline-derived CDR1 and CDR2 are MNHEY and SVGAGI. The CDR3 length is 13 residues. CDR3 coding DNA: TGTGCCAGCAGTTACTTAATGAACACTGAAGCTTTCTTT. It encodes CASSYLMNTEAFF.

The chain links TRBV7-9 to TRBJ2-2; TRBD2 matches at 11 bases. Trimming cost V 4 bases and J 0 bases; bases outside gene matches: 4. From germline, CDR1 is SEHNR and CDR2 FQNEAQ (reference sequence). The CDR3 loop spans 17 amino acids. CDR3 sequence reads: CASSSFSGRANTGELFF. The CDR3 DNA reads TGTGCCAGCAGCTCGTTTAGCGGGAGGGCGAACACCGGGGAGCTGTTTTTT. Supplemented by reference TRBV7-9 and TRBJ2-2, the full variable domain reads DTGVSQNPRHKITKRGQNVTFRCDPISEHNRLYWYRQTLGQGPEFLTYFQNEAQLEKSRLLSDRFSAERPKGSFSTLEIQRTEQGDSAMYLCASSSFSGRANTGELFFGEGSRLTVL.

About this clone itself: At one end, the junction sequence differs from germline, possibly due to a read error. V gene TRBV5-1 combines with J gene TRBJ2-6; D may be TRBD2 (7 bases). This CDR3 comprises 17 residues. Germline-derived CDR1 and CDR2 are SGHRS and YFSETQ. The CDR3 region has the DNA TGCGCCAGCAGCTTGGGGACGGGGGGCTCTGGGGCCAACGTCCCGACTTTC. Its protein product is CASSLGTGGSGANVPTF.

To note about this clone: A much larger clone lies a single base off, so this may be a read error. This chain connects TRBV25-1 to TRBJ2-3; D possibly corresponds to TRBD2 (5 bases). CDR3 length equals 15 residues. Germline CDR1 MGHDK, CDR2 SYGVNS. The chain's CDR3 is CASSDYEGITYTQYF. The CDR3 DNA sequence: TGTGCCAGCAGTGATTATGAGGGAATCACATATACGCAGTATTTT. Filled out from reference TRBV25-1 and TRBJ2-3, the complete variable domain reads EADIYQTPRYLVIGTGKKITLECSQTMGHDKMYWYQQDPGMELHLIHYSYGVNSTEKGDLSSESTVSRIRTEHFPLTLESARPSHTSQYLCASSDYEGITYTQYFGPGTRLTVL.

V and J are TRBV6-1 and TRBJ2-1; D gene uncertain. Germline V gives CDR1 MNHNS, CDR2 SASEGT. The CDR3 extends over 14 amino acids. Trimming took off 3 bases at V and 7 bases at J, with 13 bases between the two ends. This CDR3 reads CASSESLPLNEQFF. Written as DNA, the CDR3 is TGTGCCAGCAGTGAGAGTCTGCCCTTAAATGAGCAGTTCTTC.

The table lists this clone with many counts. The chain combines TRBV20-1 with TRBJ2-1, with 8 bases matching TRBD2. The J segment lost 6 bases and the V segment lost 5 bases, leaving 12 bases of the junction unmatched. Germline CDR1 reads DFQATT; CDR2 reads SNEGSKA (reference sequence). CDR3 length: 15 amino acids. CDR3 sequence reads: CSAGGVAGKPNEQFF. CDR3 nucleotide sequence: TGCAGTGCTGGGGGGGTAGCGGGAAAGCCCAATGAGCAGTTCTTC.

This clone was counted at least ten times. The rearrangement joins TRBV2 to TRBJ2-7, with 8 bases that match TRBD2. The CDR3 loop spans 15 amino acids. CDR1 SNHLY and CDR2 FYNNEI come from the germline V gene. V gave up 8 bases and J gave up 2 bases; unmatched junction bases: 11. The CDR3 sequence is CASLPLAGGAYEQYF. In nucleotides, the CDR3 is TGTGCCAGCCTCCCTCTAGCGGGTGGGGCCTACGAGCAGTACTTC.